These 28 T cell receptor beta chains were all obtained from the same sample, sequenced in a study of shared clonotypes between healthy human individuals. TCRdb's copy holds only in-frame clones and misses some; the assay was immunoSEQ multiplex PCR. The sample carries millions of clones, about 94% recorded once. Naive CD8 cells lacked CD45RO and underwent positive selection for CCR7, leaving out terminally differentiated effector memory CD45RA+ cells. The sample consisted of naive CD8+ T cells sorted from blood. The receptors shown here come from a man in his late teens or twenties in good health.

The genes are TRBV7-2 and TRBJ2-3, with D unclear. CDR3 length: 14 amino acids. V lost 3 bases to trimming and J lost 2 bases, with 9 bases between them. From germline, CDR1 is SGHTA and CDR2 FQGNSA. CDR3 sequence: CASSFQDPTDTQYF. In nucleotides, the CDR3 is TGTGCCAGCAGCTTTCAAGACCCCACAGATACGCAGTATTTT.

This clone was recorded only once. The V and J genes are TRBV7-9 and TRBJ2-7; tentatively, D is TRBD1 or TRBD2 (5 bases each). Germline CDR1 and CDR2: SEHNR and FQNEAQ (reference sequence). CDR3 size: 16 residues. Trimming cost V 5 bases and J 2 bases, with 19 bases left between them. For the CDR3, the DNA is TGTGCCAGCAGCCCCGGGGCCGGCCCAAGCGCCTACGAGCAGTACTTC. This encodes CASSPGAGPSAYEQYF.

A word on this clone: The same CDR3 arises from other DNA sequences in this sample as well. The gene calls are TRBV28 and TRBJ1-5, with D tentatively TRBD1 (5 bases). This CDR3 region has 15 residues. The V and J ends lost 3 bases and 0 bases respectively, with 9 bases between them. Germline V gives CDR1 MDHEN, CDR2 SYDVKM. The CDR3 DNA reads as TGTGCCAGCAGTTTGTTTGGGGCTAGCAATCAGCCCCAGCATTTT. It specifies CASSLFGASNQPQHF.

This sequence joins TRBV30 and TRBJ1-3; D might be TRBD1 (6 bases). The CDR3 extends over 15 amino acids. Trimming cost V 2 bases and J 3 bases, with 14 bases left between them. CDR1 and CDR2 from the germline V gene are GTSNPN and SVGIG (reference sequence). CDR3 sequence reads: CAWSLQGRFGNTIYF. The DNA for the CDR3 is TGTGCCTGGAGTCTTCAGGGGCGATTTGGAAACACCATATATTTT.

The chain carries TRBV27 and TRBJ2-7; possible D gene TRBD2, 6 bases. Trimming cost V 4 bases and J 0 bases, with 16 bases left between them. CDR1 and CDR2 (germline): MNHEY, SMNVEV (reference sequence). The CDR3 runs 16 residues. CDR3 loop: CASSSLWGEDSYEQYF. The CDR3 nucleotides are TGTGCCAGCAGTTCTCTGTGGGGGGAGGACTCCTACGAGCAGTACTTC.

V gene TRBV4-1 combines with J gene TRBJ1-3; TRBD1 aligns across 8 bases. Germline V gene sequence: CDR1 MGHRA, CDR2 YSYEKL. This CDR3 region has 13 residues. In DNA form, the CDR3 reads TGCGCTACCAGGGGGCAGGCTGGAAACACCATATATTTT. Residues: CATRGQAGNTIYF.

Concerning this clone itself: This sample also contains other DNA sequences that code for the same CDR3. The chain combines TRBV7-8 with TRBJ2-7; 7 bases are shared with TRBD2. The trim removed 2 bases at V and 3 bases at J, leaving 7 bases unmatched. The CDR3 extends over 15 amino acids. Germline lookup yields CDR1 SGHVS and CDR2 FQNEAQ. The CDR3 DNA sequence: TGTGCCAGCAGCTTAAGACTGGCGGGAGACTACGAGCAGTACTTC. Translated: CASSLRLAGDYEQYF.

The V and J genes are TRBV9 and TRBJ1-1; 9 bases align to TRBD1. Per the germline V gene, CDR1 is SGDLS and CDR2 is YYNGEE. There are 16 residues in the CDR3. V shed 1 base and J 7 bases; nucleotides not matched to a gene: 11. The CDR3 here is CASSVTLQGAIGEAFF. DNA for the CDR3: TGTGCCAGCAGCGTAACCCTACAGGGGGCGATCGGTGAAGCTTTCTTT. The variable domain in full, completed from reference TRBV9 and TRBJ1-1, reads DSGVTQTPKHLITATGQRVTLRCSPRSGDLSVYWYQQSLDQGLQFLIQYYNGEERAKGNILERFSAQQFPDLHSELNLSSLELGDSALYFCASSVTLQGAIGEAFFGQGTRLTVV.

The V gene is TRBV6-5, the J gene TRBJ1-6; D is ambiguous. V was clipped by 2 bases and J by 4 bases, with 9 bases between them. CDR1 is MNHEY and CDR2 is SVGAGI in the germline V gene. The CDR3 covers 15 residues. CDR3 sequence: CASSYNSPYNSPLHF. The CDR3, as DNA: TGTGCCAGCAGTTACAACAGTCCTTATAATTCACCCCTCCACTTT.

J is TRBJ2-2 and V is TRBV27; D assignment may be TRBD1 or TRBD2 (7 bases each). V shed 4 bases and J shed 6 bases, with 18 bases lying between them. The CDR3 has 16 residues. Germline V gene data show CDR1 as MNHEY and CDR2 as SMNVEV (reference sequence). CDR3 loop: CASSSPAGGVAGELFF. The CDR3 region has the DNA TGTGCCAGCAGTTCTCCGGCAGGGGGGGTCGCCGGGGAGCTGTTTTTT.

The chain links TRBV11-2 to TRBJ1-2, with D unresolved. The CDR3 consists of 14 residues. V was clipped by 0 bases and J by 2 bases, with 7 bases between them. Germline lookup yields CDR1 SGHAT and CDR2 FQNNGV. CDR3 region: CASSLDVGNYGYTF. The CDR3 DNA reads TGTGCCAGCAGCTTAGATGTAGGGAACTATGGCTACACCTTC.

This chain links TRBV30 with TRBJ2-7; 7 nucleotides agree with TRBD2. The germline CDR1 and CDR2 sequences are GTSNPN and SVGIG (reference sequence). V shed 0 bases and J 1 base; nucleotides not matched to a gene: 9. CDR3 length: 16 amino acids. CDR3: CAWSVIETSRSYEQYF. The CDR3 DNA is TGTGCCTGGAGTGTAATCGAGACTAGCCGGTCCTACGAGCAGTACTTC.

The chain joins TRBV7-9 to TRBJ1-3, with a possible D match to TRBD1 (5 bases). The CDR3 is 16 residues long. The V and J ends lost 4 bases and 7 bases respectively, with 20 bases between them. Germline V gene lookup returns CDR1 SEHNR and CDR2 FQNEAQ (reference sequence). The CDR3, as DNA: TGTGCCAGCAGCTCCTGGGACGGCGCCCTTGGGAACACCATATATTTT. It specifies CASSSWDGALGNTIYF.

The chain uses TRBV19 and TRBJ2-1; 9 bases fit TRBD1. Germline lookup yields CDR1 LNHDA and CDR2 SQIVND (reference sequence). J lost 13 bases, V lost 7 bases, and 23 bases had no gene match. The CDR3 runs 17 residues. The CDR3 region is CASTPFPRTGDGLVQFF. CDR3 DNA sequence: TGTGCCAGTACCCCATTTCCAAGGACAGGGGACGGCTTAGTACAGTTCTTC.

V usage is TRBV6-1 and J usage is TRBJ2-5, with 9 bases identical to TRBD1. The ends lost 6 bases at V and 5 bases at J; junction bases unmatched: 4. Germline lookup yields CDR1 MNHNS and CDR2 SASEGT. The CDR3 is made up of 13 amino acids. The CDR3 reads CASRSTGGETQYF. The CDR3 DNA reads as TGTGCCAGCAGATCGACAGGGGGGGAGACCCAGTACTTC.

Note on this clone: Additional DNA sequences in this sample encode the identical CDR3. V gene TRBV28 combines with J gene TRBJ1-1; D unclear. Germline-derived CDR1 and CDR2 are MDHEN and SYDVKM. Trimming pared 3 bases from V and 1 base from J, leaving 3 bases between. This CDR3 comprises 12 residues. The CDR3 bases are TGTGCCAGCAGTTTGGAGAACACTGAAGCTTTCTTT. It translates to CASSLENTEAFF. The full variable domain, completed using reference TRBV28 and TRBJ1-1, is DVKVTQSSRYLVKRTGEKVFLECVQDMDHENMFWYRQDPGLGLRLIYFSYDVKMKEKGDIPEGYSVSREKKERFSLILESASTNQTSMYLCASSLENTEAFFGQGTRLTVV.

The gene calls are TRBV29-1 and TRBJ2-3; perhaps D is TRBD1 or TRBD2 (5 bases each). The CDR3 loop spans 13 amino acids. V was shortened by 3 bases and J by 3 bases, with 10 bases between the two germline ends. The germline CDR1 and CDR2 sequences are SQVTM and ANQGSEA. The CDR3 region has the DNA TGCAGCGTTGAGGTCAGGGAGACAGATACGCAGTATTTT. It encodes CSVEVRETDTQYF.

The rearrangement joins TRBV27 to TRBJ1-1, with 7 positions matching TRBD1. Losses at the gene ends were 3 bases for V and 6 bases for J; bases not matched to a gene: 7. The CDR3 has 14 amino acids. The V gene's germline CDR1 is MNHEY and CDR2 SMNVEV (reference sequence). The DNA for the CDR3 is TGTGCCAGCAGTTTTACAGGGGAGTTCCCTGAAGCTTTCTTT. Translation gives CASSFTGEFPEAFF.

In nucleotides, the CDR3 is TGTGCCAGCAGGAAGGCGGGGACTGAAGCTTTCTTT. Translation gives CASRKAGTEAFF. The chain joins TRBV6-5 to TRBJ1-1; D gene uncertain. V was cut by 6 bases and J by 5 bases, with 10 bases left in between. The germline gives CDR1 MNHEY, CDR2 SVGAGI. This CDR3 has 12 residues.

As DNA, the CDR3 is TGTGCCAGCAGCTTGCCGGGACAGGGATACTCTGGGGCCAACGTCCTGACTTTC. Encoded protein: CASSLPGQGYSGANVLTF. The chain employs TRBV28 and TRBJ2-6; TRBD1 aligns across 9 bases. V trimming: 6 bases; J trimming: 0 bases; junction bases outside the gene matches: 9. From germline, CDR1 is MDHEN and CDR2 SYDVKM. CDR3 length: 18 amino acids. The entire variable domain, with the rest obtained from reference TRBV28 and TRBJ2-6, is as follows: DVKVTQSSRYLVKRTGEKVFLECVQDMDHENMFWYRQDPGLGLRLIYFSYDVKMKEKGDIPEGYSVSREKKERFSLILESASTNQTSMYLCASSLPGQGYSGANVLTFGAGSRLTVL.

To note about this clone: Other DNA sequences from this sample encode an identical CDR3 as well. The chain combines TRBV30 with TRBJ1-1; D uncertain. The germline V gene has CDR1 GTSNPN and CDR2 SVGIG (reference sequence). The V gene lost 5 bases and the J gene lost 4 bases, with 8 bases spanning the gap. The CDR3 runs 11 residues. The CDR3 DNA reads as TGTGCCTGGGGGGAAGGCACTGAAGCTTTCTTT. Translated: CAWGEGTEAFF.

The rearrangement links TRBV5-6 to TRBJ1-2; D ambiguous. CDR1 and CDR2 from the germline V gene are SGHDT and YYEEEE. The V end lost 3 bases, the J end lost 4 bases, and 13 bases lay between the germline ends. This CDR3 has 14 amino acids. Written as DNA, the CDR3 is TGTGCCAGCAGCTGGGTGGCCCCCGGCTATGGCTACACCTTC. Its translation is CASSWVAPGYGYTF.

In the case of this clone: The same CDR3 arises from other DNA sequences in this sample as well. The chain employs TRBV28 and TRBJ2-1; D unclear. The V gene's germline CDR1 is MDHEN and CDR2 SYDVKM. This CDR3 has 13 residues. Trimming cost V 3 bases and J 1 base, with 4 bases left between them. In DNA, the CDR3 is TGTGCCAGCAGTTTCGGGTCCTACAATGAGCAGTTCTTC. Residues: CASSFGSYNEQFF. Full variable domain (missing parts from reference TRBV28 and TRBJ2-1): DVKVTQSSRYLVKRTGEKVFLECVQDMDHENMFWYRQDPGLGLRLIYFSYDVKMKEKGDIPEGYSVSREKKERFSLILESASTNQTSMYLCASSFGSYNEQFFGPGTRLTVL.

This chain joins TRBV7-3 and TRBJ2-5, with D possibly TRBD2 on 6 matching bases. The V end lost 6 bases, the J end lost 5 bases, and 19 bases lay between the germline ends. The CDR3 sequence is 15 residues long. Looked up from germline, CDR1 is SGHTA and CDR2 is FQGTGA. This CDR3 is CASSSGAGNSETQYF. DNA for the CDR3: TGTGCCAGCAGTTCCGGGGCGGGGAATAGCGAGACCCAGTACTTC.

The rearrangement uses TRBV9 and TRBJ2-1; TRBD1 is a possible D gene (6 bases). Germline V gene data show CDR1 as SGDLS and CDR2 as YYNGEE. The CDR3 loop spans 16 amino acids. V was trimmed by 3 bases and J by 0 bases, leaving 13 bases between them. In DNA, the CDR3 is TGTGCCAGCAGCGATAAGGACAGTAGCTCCTACAATGAGCAGTTCTTC. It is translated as CASSDKDSSSYNEQFF.

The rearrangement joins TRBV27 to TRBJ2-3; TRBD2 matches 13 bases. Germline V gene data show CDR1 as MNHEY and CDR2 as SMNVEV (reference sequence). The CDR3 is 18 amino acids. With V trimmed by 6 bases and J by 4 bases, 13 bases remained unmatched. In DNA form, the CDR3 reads TGTGCCAGCAGCGGGGTAGGGACTAGCGGGATTCAAGCAGATACGCAGTATTTT. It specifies CASSGVGTSGIQADTQYF.

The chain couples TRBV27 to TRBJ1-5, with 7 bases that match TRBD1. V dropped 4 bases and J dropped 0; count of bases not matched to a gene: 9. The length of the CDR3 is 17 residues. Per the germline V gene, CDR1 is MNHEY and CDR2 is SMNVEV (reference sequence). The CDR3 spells CASSSWTGVNSNQPQHF. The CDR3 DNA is TGTGCCAGCAGTTCCTGGACAGGAGTTAATAGCAATCAGCCCCAGCATTTT.

The CDR3: CASIAGGPLYTDTQYF. The CDR3 nucleotides are TGTGCCAGCATCGCGGGAGGGCCGCTGTACACAGATACGCAGTATTTT. The gene calls are TRBV2 and TRBJ2-3, with TRBD2 matching 9 bases. This CDR3 has 16 amino acids. J gave up 2 bases and V 7 bases, and 10 bases lay outside the gene matches. Germline loops: CDR1 SNHLY, CDR2 FYNNEI.